Here is one TCR beta chain with its context. TCRdb's copy holds only in-frame clones and misses some; the assay was immunoSEQ multiplex PCR. The data show about 94,000 clones, with roughly 90% seen just once and less than 3.5% held by the top ten. The sample comes from a study of OX40 agonist ivuxolimab in advanced cancers. Study details: Patients in the trial were receiving intravenous ivuxolimab every 2 weeks, at doses of 0.01 to 10 mg/kg.

Germline CDR1 is MNHEY and CDR2 is SMNVEV (reference sequence). V dropped 3 bases and J dropped 0 bases, with 13 bases sitting between them. CDR3 length: 16 residues. This material consisted of CD4+ or CD8+ T cells sorted from blood, taken in a trial of the OX40 agonist ivuxolimab. The chain carries TRBV27 and TRBJ2-3; D perhaps matches TRBD2 (6 bases). The clonotype originates from an adult with an advanced solid tumor such as melanoma, head and neck, liver or kidney cancer. CDR3 bases: TGTGCCAGCAGTTTCCGGGACTGGTATAGCACAGATACGCAGTATTTT. Protein product: CASSFRDWYSTDTQYF.